These 2 T cell receptor beta chains were all obtained from the same sample, sequenced in a study of T cells of healthy individuals. TCRdb used MiXCR to reprocess the 5' RACE reads, holding one entry per CDR3 protein. Among 60,000 to 75,000 distinct CDR3 sequences listed, under 20% were seen once. The receptors were gathered from a human donor in good health.

This clonotype was detected a few times. J is TRBJ1-6 and V is TRBV3-1; TRBD1 is a possible D gene (5 bases). V was trimmed by 2 bases and J by 7 bases, leaving 9 bases between them. This CDR3 is built from 14 residues. Germline assignment: CDR1 LGHDT and CDR2 YNNKEL (reference sequence). The CDR3 coding sequence is TGTGCCAGCAGCCAACACGAGGGGAATTCACCCCTCCACTTT. Protein: CASSQHEGNSPLHF.

This clonotype has ten or more counts. The rearrangement joins TRBV9 to TRBJ2-1, with D tentatively TRBD2 (5 bases). The V gene's germline CDR1 is SGDLS and CDR2 YYNGEE. Trimming left V 0 bases short and J 3 bases short, with 10 bases between. CDR3 length equals 15 residues. The chain's CDR3 is CASSVALRDYNEQFF. As DNA, the CDR3 is TGTGCCAGCAGCGTAGCCCTGAGGGACTACAATGAGCAGTTCTTC.